The 9 T cell receptor beta chains presented below share a single source sample, sequenced in a study of identical twins. From the 5' RACE reads, TCRdb called clonotypes with MiXCR, one entry per CDR3 protein. The sample has a few hundred thousand distinct CDR3 sequences, 24% seen once. These data were likewise used in another study, on T cells expressing NK-cell markers.

Sequencing used CD4+ T cells sorted from blood. These receptors came from a woman younger than 35 in good health.

V is TRBV6-5 and J is TRBJ2-5, with TRBD1 as a possible D gene (6 bases). V shed 2 bases and J shed 2 bases, with 9 bases lying between them. The length of the CDR3 is 14 residues. CDR1 MNHEY and CDR2 SVGAGI come from the germline V gene. The CDR3 DNA reads as TGTGCCAGCAGTTACGGGGGCGGGCAAGAGACCCAGTACTTC. It yields the protein CASSYGGGQETQYF.

V usage is TRBV4-2 and J usage is TRBJ2-1; no clear D. The CDR3 has 14 amino acids. Trimming removed 0 bases from V and 4 bases from J, with 7 bases in between. CDR1 is LGHNA and CDR2 is YNFKEQ in the germline V gene. Here the CDR3 DNA reads TGTGCCAGCAGCCAAGATGCCCGGTACAATGAGCAGTTCTTC. Protein product: CASSQDARYNEQFF.

The chain combines TRBV5-1 with TRBJ2-1, with D perhaps TRBD2 (6 bases). The CDR3 covers 15 residues. The germline V gene encodes CDR1 SGHRS and CDR2 YFSETQ. V dropped 4 bases and J dropped 3 bases, with 14 bases sitting between them. The CDR3 sequence is CASSSLWGVYNEQFF. CDR3 sequence (DNA): TGCGCCAGCAGCAGTCTCTGGGGGGTCTACAATGAGCAGTTCTTC.

This clonotype has just one count. The V and J genes are TRBV5-1 and TRBJ2-2; D is ambiguous. The germline gives CDR1 SGHRS, CDR2 YFSETQ. V was clipped by 0 bases and J by 3 bases, with 12 bases between them. The CDR3 sequence is 16 residues long. DNA of the CDR3: TGCGCCAGCAGCTTGGTATTCCGATGGGACACCGGGGAGCTGTTTTTT. Encoded protein: CASSLVFRWDTGELFF.

This clonotype was detected only a few times. The rearrangement uses TRBV20-1 and TRBJ2-5; 10 bases agree with TRBD2. The V and J ends lost 5 bases and 5 bases, in that order; junction bases with no gene match: 11. CDR1 is DFQATT and CDR2 is SNEGSKA in the germline V gene (reference sequence). The CDR3 is made up of 15 amino acids. This CDR3 is CSADAGLASSETQYF. The CDR3, as DNA: TGCAGTGCTGACGCGGGACTAGCGTCGTCTGAGACCCAGTACTTC.

This clonotype was counted between two and nine times. The chain couples TRBV5-1 to TRBJ2-1, with D tentatively TRBD2 (5 bases). This CDR3 contains 15 residues. V shed 6 bases and J shed 4 bases, with 17 bases lying between them. Germline lookup yields CDR1 SGHRS and CDR2 YFSETQ. CDR3 amino acids: CASTIGSPVYNEQFF. As DNA, the CDR3 is TGCGCCAGCACCATAGGGAGCCCCGTTTACAATGAGCAGTTCTTC.

This clonotype was picked up a small number of times. V gene TRBV20-1 combines with J gene TRBJ2-5; 7 bases align to TRBD1. The germline gives CDR1 DFQATT, CDR2 SNEGSKA (reference sequence). The CDR3 length is 13 residues. With V trimmed by 5 bases and J by 2 bases, 5 bases remained unmatched. The CDR3 sequence is CSAEGTVQETQYF. In DNA, the CDR3 is TGCAGTGCTGAGGGGACAGTTCAAGAGACCCAGTACTTC.

CDR3 loop: CSARGLALHEQYF. As DNA, the CDR3 is TGCAGTGCTAGAGGACTAGCCTTGCACGAGCAGTACTTC. J is TRBJ2-7 and V is TRBV20-1, with 7 nucleotides matching TRBD2. The germline V gene encodes CDR1 DFQATT and CDR2 SNEGSKA (reference sequence). This CDR3 comprises 13 residues. V shed 1 base and J 5 bases; nucleotides not matched to a gene: 5.

V and J are TRBV12-3 or TRBV12-4 and TRBJ2-7, with D perhaps matching TRBD1 or TRBD2 (5 bases each). This CDR3 has 12 residues. Trimming pared 4 bases from V and 6 bases from J, leaving 10 bases between. As DNA, the CDR3 is TGTGCCAGCAGTTCAGGGAGTCGCGAGCAGTACTTC. Residues: CASSSGSREQYF.